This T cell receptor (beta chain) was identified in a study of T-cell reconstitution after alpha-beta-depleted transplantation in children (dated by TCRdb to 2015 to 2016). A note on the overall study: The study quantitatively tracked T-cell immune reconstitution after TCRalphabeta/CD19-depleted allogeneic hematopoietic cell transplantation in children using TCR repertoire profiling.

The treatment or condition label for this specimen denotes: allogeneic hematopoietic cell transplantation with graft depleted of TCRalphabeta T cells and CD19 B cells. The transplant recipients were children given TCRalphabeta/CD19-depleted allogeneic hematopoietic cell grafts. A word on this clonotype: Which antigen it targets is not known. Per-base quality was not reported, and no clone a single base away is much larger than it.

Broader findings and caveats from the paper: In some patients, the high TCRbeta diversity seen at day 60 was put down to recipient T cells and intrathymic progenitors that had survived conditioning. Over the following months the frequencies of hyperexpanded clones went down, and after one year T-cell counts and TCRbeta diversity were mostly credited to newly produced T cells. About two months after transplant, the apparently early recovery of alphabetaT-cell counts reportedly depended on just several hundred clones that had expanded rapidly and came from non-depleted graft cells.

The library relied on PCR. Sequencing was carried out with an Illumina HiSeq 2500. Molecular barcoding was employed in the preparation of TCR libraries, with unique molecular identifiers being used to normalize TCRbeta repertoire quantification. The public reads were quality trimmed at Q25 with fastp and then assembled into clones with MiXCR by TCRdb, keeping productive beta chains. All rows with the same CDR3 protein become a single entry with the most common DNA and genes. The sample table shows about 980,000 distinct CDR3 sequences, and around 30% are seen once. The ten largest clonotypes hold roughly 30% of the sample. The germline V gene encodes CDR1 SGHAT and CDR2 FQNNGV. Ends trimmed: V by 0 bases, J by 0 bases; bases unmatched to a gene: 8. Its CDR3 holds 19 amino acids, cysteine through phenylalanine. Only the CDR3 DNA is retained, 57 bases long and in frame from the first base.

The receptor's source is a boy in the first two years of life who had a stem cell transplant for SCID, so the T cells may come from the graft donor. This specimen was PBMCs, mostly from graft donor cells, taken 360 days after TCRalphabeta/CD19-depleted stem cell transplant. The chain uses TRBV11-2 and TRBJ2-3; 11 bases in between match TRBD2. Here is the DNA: TGTGCCAGCAGCTTAGAACCCGTCCTAGCGGGGGGCAGCACAGATACGCAGTATTTT. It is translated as CASSLEPVLAGGSTDTQYF.